Each of the 3 T cell receptor beta chains below was sequenced from the same sample in a study of cytomegalovirus exposure and HLA in healthy donors. The PCR contained 60 Vbeta and 13 Jbeta primers. Profiled with immunoSEQ multiplex PCR; TCRdb holds only in-frame clones, not every one. The table lists 100,000 to 150,000 clones, roughly 82% of them singletons. The sample was PBMCs. These receptors came from a man aged 50 to 59 in good health and CMV-seronegative.

Concerning this clone itself: A read error may produce the germline difference seen at one junction end. The genes are TRBV15 and TRBJ1-2, with D uncertain. CDR3 length equals 13 residues. Germline CDR1 reads LNHNV; CDR2 reads YYDKDF (reference sequence). The CDR3 is CATSARTGVAAIF. As DNA, the CDR3 is TGTGCCACCAGCGCCCGGACTGGTGTGGCAGCGATCTTC.

This sequence joins TRBV5-1 and TRBJ2-2; TRBD1 matches at 7 bases. J was trimmed by 4 bases and V by 4 bases; bases with no gene match: 4. Germline V CDR1 and CDR2: SGHRS, YFSETQ. The CDR3 length is 14 residues. In DNA, the CDR3 is TGCGCCAGCAGCCCAACAGGGGCCACCGGGGAGCTGTTTTTT. Its translation: CASSPTGATGELFF.

The chain links TRBV19 to TRBJ1-5; the D is unclear. This CDR3 region has 16 residues. The V end was cut by 3 bases, the J end by 3 bases, with 15 bases between. The germline V gene has CDR1 LNHDA and CDR2 SQIVND (reference sequence). The CDR3 region has the DNA TGTGCCAGTAGTATTGAACATGGCAGGTACAATCAGCCCCAGCATTTT. This sequence encodes CASSIEHGRYNQPQHF.